This record looks at one T cell receptor beta chain sequence and its context. Its antigen remains unknown. The sample belongs to a study of early T cells in non-severe SARS-CoV-2 infection. Study context: Chains stayed unpaired after sequencing of bulk RNA from unsorted whole blood. Study-level results: Clonotype matching in VDJdb favored anti-spike CD8 responses and did not capture private and CD4 specificities.

Germline assignment: CDR1 GTSNPN and CDR2 SVGIG (reference sequence). Trimming cost V 5 bases and J 2 bases, with 13 bases left between them. This CDR3 is 13 amino acids long. Individual cDNA molecules received unique molecular identifiers. TCRdb called the 5' RACE reads again in MiXCR, with one record for every CDR3 protein. This table holds tens of thousands of distinct CDR3 sequences, 5.5% to 6.5% found once. The chain combines TRBV30 with TRBJ2-7, with a tentative D call TRBD1 (5 bases). This receptor was obtained from an adult who was a healthcare worker with PCR-confirmed SARS-CoV-2 infection or an uninfected control (not recorded which). This specimen was whole blood, taken at baseline. The CDR3 loop reads CAWGDQGPYEQYF. Here the CDR3 DNA reads TGTGCCTGGGGGGATCAGGGTCCCTACGAGCAGTACTTC. Together with reference TRBV30 and TRBJ2-7, the CDR3 gives the full variable domain: SQTIHQWPATLVQPVGSPLSLECTVEGTSNPNLYWYRQAAGRGLQLLFYSVGIGQISSEVPQNLSASRPQDRQFILSSKKLLLSDSGFYLCAWGDQGPYEQYFGPGTRLTVT.